This T cell receptor beta chain was profiled in a study of T cells in Graves' hyperthyroidism and ophthalmopathy. Findings and limits, study-wide: Among thyroid clonotypes expanded above 0.001, most also appeared in blood.

To note about this clonotype: Antigen specificity is unknown.

RNA transcripts were the template for amplifying TCR beta CDR3 regions. During a first-round RT-PCR of the TCR CDR3, the HTBI primer set was used. Each CDR3 protein is one row after TCRdb ran MiXCR on the multiplex PCR reads. This sample has more than 500,000 distinct CDR3 sequences, with around 15% found just once. The study included ophthalmopathy patients with Clinical Activity Score at least 3, NOSPECS grade at least 4 and duration under 3 months. Together with thyroid ultrasound, orbital computed tomography, serum thyroxine and TRAb, clinical symptoms were used for diagnoses. CDR3 length: 15 residues. With V trimmed by 6 bases and J by 6 bases, 10 bases remained unmatched. Germline V lookup: CDR1 MNHEY, CDR2 SMNVEV (reference sequence).

The chain carries TRBV27 and TRBJ1-4, with TRBD1 matching over 7 bases. The origin of this receptor is a woman aged 25 to 45 with Graves' ophthalmopathy. Source material: blood. This CDR3 is CASRLMTGWHEKLFF. The CDR3, as DNA: TGTGCCAGCAGACTGATGACAGGGTGGCATGAAAAACTGTTTTTT.